This T cell receptor beta chain was documented in a study of T cells after yellow fever vaccination. TCRdb reanalysed the 5' RACE reads using MiXCR and keeps one entry per CDR3 protein. The table lists some 390,000 distinct CDR3 sequences, more than 5.5% of them singletons, with 15% in the top ten. This clonotype was picked up a small number of times. With 5 bases removed from V and 1 base from J, the gap between germline ends came to 12 bases. In germline, CDR1 is SQVTM, CDR2 ANQGSEA. CDR3 length: 14 residues. The chain carries TRBV29-1 and TRBJ1-5; D is uncertain. Sample: PBMCs, taken 5 days after the yellow fever booster vaccination. This receptor was taken from a man in his thirties or forties who received the YFV17D yellow fever vaccine. The CDR3 DNA follows: TGCAGCGTTATATTTGTGCAGAGCAATCAGCCCCAGCATTTT. This codes for CSVIFVQSNQPQHF.